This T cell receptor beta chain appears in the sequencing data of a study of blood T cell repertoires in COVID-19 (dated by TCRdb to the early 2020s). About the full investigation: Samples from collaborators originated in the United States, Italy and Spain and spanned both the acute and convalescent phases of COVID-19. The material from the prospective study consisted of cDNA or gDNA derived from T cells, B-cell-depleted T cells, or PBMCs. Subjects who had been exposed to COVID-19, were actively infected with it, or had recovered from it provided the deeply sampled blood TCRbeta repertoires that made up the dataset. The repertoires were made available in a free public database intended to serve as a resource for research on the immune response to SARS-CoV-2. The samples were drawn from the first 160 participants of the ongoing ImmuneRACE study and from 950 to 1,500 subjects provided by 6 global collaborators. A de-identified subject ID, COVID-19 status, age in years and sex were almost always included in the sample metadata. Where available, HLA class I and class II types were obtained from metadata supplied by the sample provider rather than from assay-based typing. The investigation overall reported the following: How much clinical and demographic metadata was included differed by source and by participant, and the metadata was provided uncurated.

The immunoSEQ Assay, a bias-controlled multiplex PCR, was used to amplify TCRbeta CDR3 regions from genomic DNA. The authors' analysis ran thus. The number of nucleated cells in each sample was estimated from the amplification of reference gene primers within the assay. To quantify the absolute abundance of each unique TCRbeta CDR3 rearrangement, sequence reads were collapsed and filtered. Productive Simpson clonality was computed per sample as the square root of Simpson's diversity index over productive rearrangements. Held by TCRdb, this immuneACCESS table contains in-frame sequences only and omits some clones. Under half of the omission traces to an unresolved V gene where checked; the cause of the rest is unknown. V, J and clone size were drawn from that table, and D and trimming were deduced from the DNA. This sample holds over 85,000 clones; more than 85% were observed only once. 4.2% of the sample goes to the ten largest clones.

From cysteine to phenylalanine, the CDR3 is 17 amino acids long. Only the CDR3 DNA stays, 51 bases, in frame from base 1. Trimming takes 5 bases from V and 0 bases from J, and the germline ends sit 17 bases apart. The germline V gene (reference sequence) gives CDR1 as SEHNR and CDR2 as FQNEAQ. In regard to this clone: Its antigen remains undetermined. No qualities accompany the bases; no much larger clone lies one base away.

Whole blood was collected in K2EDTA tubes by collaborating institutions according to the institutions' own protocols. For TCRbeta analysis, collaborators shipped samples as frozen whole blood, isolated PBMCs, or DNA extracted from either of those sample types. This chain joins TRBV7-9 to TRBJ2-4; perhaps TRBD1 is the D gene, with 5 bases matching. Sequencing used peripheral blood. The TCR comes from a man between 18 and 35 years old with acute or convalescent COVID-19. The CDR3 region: CASSKTAVPLAKNIQYF. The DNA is TGTGCCAGCAGCAAGACAGCCGTCCCACTAGCCAAAAACATTCAGTACTTC.